This T cell receptor (beta chain) comes out of a study of blood T cell repertoires in COVID-19. For the study at large: Researchers got acute and convalescent COVID-19 samples from the United States, Italy and Spain. T cells, B-cell-depleted T cells, or PBMCs provided the cDNA or gDNA that served as material.

CDR1 is GTSNPN and CDR2 is SVGIG in the germline V gene (reference sequence). The V segment lost 1 base and the J segment 4 bases; nucleotides outside the gene matches: 6. The CDR3 length is 15 residues. Original analysis: Nucleated cell number was recorded as an estimate derived from reference gene primer amplification. TCRdb's copy holds only in-frame clones and misses some; the assay was immunoSEQ multiplex PCR. V and J calls and clone size are copied from that table; D and trimming were computed from the DNA. The repertoire has about 140,000 clones, 60% to 85% of them found once; the top ten carry 3.5% to 5.5%.

The receptor was derived from a woman at least 80 years old with active or convalescent COVID-19. The genes are TRBV30 and TRBJ1-3, with TRBD1 matching over 8 bases. The specimen was peripheral blood. In nucleotides, the CDR3 is TGTGCCTGGAGTGCGGGACAGGCCGTCGGAAACACCATATATTTT. Its translation: CAWSAGQAVGNTIYF.